The 20 T cell receptor beta chains reported below all come from one sample, sequenced in a study of blood T cells in healthy people across ages. Combining a sample-barcoded 5' primer with a J-beta primer mix, a second PCR ran for roughly 7 to 11 cycles. TCRdb recomputed calls from the 5' RACE reads with MiXCR, one row per CDR3 protein. The data show about 400,000 distinct CDR3 sequences, roughly half seen once. The sequenced sample was blood. The receptors were gathered from a man aged 55 to 70 in good health.

The chain couples TRBV7-9 to TRBJ2-5, with D perhaps matching TRBD1 (6 bases). The CDR3 totals 15 residues. Trimming took 5 bases from V and 5 from J, leaving 18 bases between them. Germline V gene lookup returns CDR1 SEHNR and CDR2 FQNEAQ (reference sequence). This CDR3 reads CASSPSGGRGETQYF. In DNA form, the CDR3 reads TGTGCCAGCAGCCCCTCTGGGGGCAGGGGTGAGACCCAGTACTTC.

The chain carries TRBV28 and TRBJ2-3; D is perhaps TRBD1 (5 bases). The CDR3 consists of 10 residues. CDR1 and CDR2 from the germline V gene are MDHEN and SYDVKM. Trimming shortened V by 10 bases and J by 8 bases, and 10 bases separated the two germline ends. The CDR3 protein is CATKGITQYF. In DNA, the CDR3 is TGTGCCACAAAGGGGATTACGCAGTATTTT.

This clonotype came up many times. The rearrangement links TRBV11-2 to TRBJ2-3; the D gene is possibly TRBD1 (5 bases). There are 13 residues in the CDR3. The germline V and J ends were trimmed by 4 bases and 8 bases, with 13 bases remaining between them. Germline values: CDR1 SGHAT, CDR2 FQNNGV. CDR3 sequence (DNA): TGTGCCAGCAGCTCCCCTGTAGGGGTTACGCAGTATTTT. Residues: CASSSPVGVTQYF.

The V gene is TRBV5-6, the J gene TRBJ1-2; perhaps TRBD1 as D (5 bases). V lost 4 bases and J lost 3, with 16 bases in between. Germline V gene sequence: CDR1 SGHDT, CDR2 YYEEEE. The CDR3 is made up of 15 amino acids. The CDR3 here is CASSPLRDGYYGYTF. The CDR3 DNA is TGTGCCAGCAGCCCACTCCGGGACGGCTACTATGGCTACACCTTC.

Remarks on this clonotype: Sequence at one end of the junction differs from germline and may be a read error. CDR3 protein: CASRDRDWYNEQLF. The CDR3 DNA reads TGTGCCAGCAGGGACAGGGATTGGTACAATGAGCAGTTATTC. This chain links TRBV6-2 or TRBV6-3 with TRBJ2-1; 8 bases agree with TRBD1. CDR3 length: 14 amino acids. Per the germline V gene, CDR1 is MNHEY and CDR2 is SVGEGT.

This clonotype was seen more than once but under ten times. This could be a read error, since a much larger clone is one nucleotide away. The chain is built from TRBV29-1 and TRBJ2-5, with D tentatively TRBD2 (6 bases). From germline, CDR1 is SQVTM and CDR2 ANQGSEA. V gave up 7 bases and J gave up 11 bases, with 20 bases separating them. The CDR3 length is 12 residues. The CDR3 DNA sequence: TGCAGCGCCGGGCGGGGCGGGAATGAGCAGTACTTC. This codes for CSAGRGGNEQYF.

The genes are TRBV7-2 and TRBJ1-2; tentatively, D is TRBD1 (6 bases). The CDR3 runs 15 residues. The V end was cut by 3 bases, the J end by 4 bases, with 15 bases between. CDR1 is SGHTA, CDR2 FQGNSA, per germline. Here the CDR3 DNA reads TGTGCCAGCAGCTTCCCCGGGGGGCAAGGCTATGGCTACACCTTC. Translating it yields CASSFPGGQGYGYTF.

This clonotype was seen only a few times. This rearrangement joins TRBV20-1 to TRBJ2-7, with a tentative D call TRBD2 (6 bases). Trimming cost V 6 bases and J 4 bases, with 22 bases left between them. The CDR3 contains 15 residues. Germline V gene sequence: CDR1 DFQATT, CDR2 SNEGSKA (reference sequence). The CDR3: CSARPAEGHAYEQYF. CDR3 nucleotides: TGCAGTGCCAGACCCGCGGAGGGCCATGCTTACGAGCAGTACTTC.

The chain couples TRBV30 to TRBJ2-7; a possible D gene is TRBD1 (6 bases). The V end was cut by 6 bases, the J end by 1 base, with 10 bases between. The CDR3 loop spans 12 amino acids. The germline gives CDR1 GTSNPN, CDR2 SVGIG (reference sequence). CDR3 in DNA: TGTGCCTGTCAAGGGGGTTCCTACGAGCAGTACTTC. This gives the protein CACQGGSYEQYF.

The chain couples TRBV5-1 to TRBJ2-7; possible D gene TRBD1, 6 bases. Germline values: CDR1 SGHRS, CDR2 YFSETQ. The ends were cut back, 3 bases at V and 1 base at J, with 14 bases in the middle. The CDR3 is made up of 15 amino acids. CDR3 protein: CASSSDRPESYEQYF. The CDR3, as DNA: TGCGCCAGCAGCTCTGACAGGCCTGAGTCCTACGAGCAGTACTTC. The complete variable domain, with remaining parts taken from reference TRBV5-1 and TRBJ2-7, reads KAGVTQTPRYLIKTRGQQVTLSCSPISGHRSVSWYQQTPGQGLQFLFEYFSETQRNKGNFPGRFSGRQFSNSRSEMNVSTLELGDSALYLCASSSDRPESYEQYFGPGTRLTVT.

This chain joins TRBV20-1 and TRBJ2-1; TRBD2 aligns across 13 bases. The CDR3 covers 17 residues. The ends lost 6 bases at V and 0 bases at J; junction bases unmatched: 8. Germline loops: CDR1 DFQATT, CDR2 SNEGSKA (reference sequence). The CDR3 is CSAWTSGGQSSYNEQFF. CDR3 nucleotide sequence: TGCAGTGCATGGACTAGCGGGGGCCAGAGCTCCTACAATGAGCAGTTCTTC.

This clonotype appeared a single time. The V call is TRBV27, the J call TRBJ2-1; no definite D call. The germline CDR1 and CDR2 sequences are MNHEY and SMNVEV (reference sequence). There are 12 residues in the CDR3. Trimming cost V 3 bases and J 5 bases, with 5 bases left between them. In DNA form, the CDR3 reads TGTGCCAGCAGTTTCCCCAACAATGAGCAGTTCTTC. Its protein product is CASSFPNNEQFF.

The rearrangement links TRBV6-2 or TRBV6-3 to TRBJ1-4; 9 bases are shared with TRBD1. The germline V gene encodes CDR1 MNHEY and CDR2 SVGEGT. V was clipped by 5 bases and J by 8 bases; unmatched bases: 9. This CDR3 is 15 amino acids long. In nucleotides, the CDR3 is TGTGCCAGCAGTACGGCCGGGACAGGGTACGAAAAACTGTTTTTT. Translated, it gives CASSTAGTGYEKLFF.

This clonotype has only a few counts. V usage is TRBV15 and J usage is TRBJ2-4; D ambiguous. Trimming took 0 bases from V and 6 from J, leaving 9 bases between them. Germline CDR1 reads LNHNV; CDR2 reads YYDKDF (reference sequence). The CDR3 sequence is 14 residues long. The CDR3 here is CATSRDVGLNIQYF. The DNA of the CDR3 is TGTGCCACCAGCAGAGATGTAGGCCTAAACATTCAGTACTTC.

In this sample, this clonotype turned up a few times. The rearrangement joins TRBV7-9 to TRBJ2-5; D possibly corresponds to TRBD1 (6 bases). The CDR3 length is 14 residues. The germline gives CDR1 SEHNR, CDR2 FQNEAQ (reference sequence). V was clipped by 5 bases and J by 2 bases, with 12 bases between them. The CDR3 DNA reads TGTGCCAGCAGCGCGGACAGCCGACAAGAGACCCAGTACTTC. This translates into CASSADSRQETQYF.

The chain employs TRBV11-1 and TRBJ1-1; maybe TRBD1 (5 bases). The CDR3 spans 14 residues. The V and J ends lost 5 bases and 3 bases respectively, with 13 bases between them. CDR1 SGHAT and CDR2 FQDESV come from the germline V gene (reference sequence). The CDR3 spells CASSRGEGDTEAFF. The DNA for the CDR3 is TGTGCCAGCAGCCGGGGGGAAGGGGACACTGAAGCTTTCTTT.

The rearrangement joins TRBV7-9 to TRBJ2-7; 14 nucleotides match TRBD2. Trimming cost V 5 bases and J 2 bases; bases outside gene matches: 5. The germline V gene has CDR1 SEHNR and CDR2 FQNEAQ (reference sequence). The CDR3 sequence is 16 residues long. Written as DNA, the CDR3 is TGTGCCAGCAGCCTACCGGGACTAGCGGGAGCCTACGAGCAGTACTTC. It is translated as CASSLPGLAGAYEQYF.

This clonotype was observed at least ten times. The genes are TRBV24-1 and TRBJ2-2; D may be TRBD1 (6 bases). Germline-derived CDR1 and CDR2 are KGHDR and SFDVKD. The CDR3 has 15 amino acids. The germline V and J ends were trimmed by 7 bases and 1 base, with 12 bases remaining between them. The CDR3, as DNA: TGTGCCACCAGCCCCACGACAGGGAACACCGGGGAGCTGTTTTTT. It yields the protein CATSPTTGNTGELFF.

This chain links TRBV20-1 with TRBJ1-1; D is ambiguous. The V end lost 3 bases, the J end lost 3 bases, and 5 bases lay between the germline ends. The CDR3 is 11 residues long. From germline, CDR1 is DFQATT and CDR2 SNEGSKA (reference sequence). DNA for the CDR3: TGCAGTGCTAGGGCATACACTGAAGCTTTCTTT. Translated, it gives CSARAYTEAFF.

This clonotype was counted between two and nine times. CDR3 sequence: CASSFPGGLRETQYF. CDR3 nucleotide sequence: TGTGCCAGCAGTTTCCCGGGAGGGTTGCGCGAGACCCAGTACTTC. V usage is TRBV28 and J usage is TRBJ2-5, with 8 positions matching TRBD2. Germline CDR1 reads MDHEN; CDR2 reads SYDVKM. The junction had 8 bases not matched to a gene; V was cut back by 3 bases and J by 5 bases. This CDR3 is built from 15 residues.